Listed below are T cell receptor beta chains from one sample, sequenced in a study of blood T cell repertoires in COVID-19. Assay used: immunoSEQ multiplex PCR; TCRdb lists only in-frame clones, some missing. The sample carries approximately 250,000 clones, approximately 86% recorded once. The sequenced material came from peripheral blood. The receptors stem from a woman in her 70s with COVID-19, enrolled during active disease. Both conserved end residues are part of each CDR3. A D gene is named only where the DNA matches it firmly. The size field is filled for only some rows; it gives once, few, many or a size class.

cdr3_nt cdr3_aa d_call j_call v_call clone_size
TGTGCCAGCAGCCCCACTAGCGGGGACGCCGGGGAGCTGTTTTTT CASSPTSGDAGELFF TRBD2 TRBJ2-2 TRBV6-2/TRBV6-3 -
TGTGCCAGTATACAGGGACAGGCAGATACGCAGTATTTT CASIQGQADTQYF TRBD1 TRBJ2-3 TRBV7-9 -
TGTGCCAGCAGTGTTATCGGCCAAGAGACCCAGTACTTC CASSVIGQETQYF - TRBJ2-5 TRBV28 -
TGTGCCAGCTCACCCCAGGACAGACAGACCCAGTACTTC CASSPQDRQTQYF - TRBJ2-5 TRBV18 -
TGTGCCAGCAGCTTACAAGGGGCAGGGGCCGAGCAGTACTTC CASSLQGAGAEQYF - TRBJ2-7 TRBV7-9 -
TGTGCCACCAGGGCCCGCGGGGACTACAATGAGCAGTTCTTC CATRARGDYNEQFF - TRBJ2-1 TRBV24-1 -
TGTGCCAGCAGTGCAGGGGAGTTCACTGAAGCTTTCTTT CASSAGEFTEAFF - TRBJ1-1 TRBV2 -
TGCGCCAGCAGTTTCGACAGGAACACTGAAGCTTTCTTT CASSFDRNTEAFF - TRBJ1-1 TRBV10-1 few
TGTGCCAGTAGTATCGAACAGGGCAGCAAAAACATTCAGTACTTC CASSIEQGSKNIQYF - TRBJ2-4 TRBV19 -
TGTGCCTGGAGTGTTTCCGGGGGGCACACAGATACGCAGTATTTT CAWSVSGGHTDTQYF - TRBJ2-3 TRBV30 -
TGTGCCAGCAGCTTATACGAAACTAGCCAAGAGACCCAGTACTTC CASSLYETSQETQYF - TRBJ2-5 TRBV9 once
TGTGCCAGCAGCGGTAATACGCAGTATTTT CASSGNTQYF - TRBJ2-3 TRBV9 once
TGTGCCATCAGTGGAGACGGACTAGCGGGCTCCTACGAGCAGTACTTC CAISGDGLAGSYEQYF TRBD2 TRBJ2-7 TRBV10-3 -
TGTGCCAGCAGCTTAGACAGGGGAAGGGCTAGTGGCTACACCTTC CASSLDRGRASGYTF TRBD1 TRBJ1-2 TRBV7-9 few
TGTGCCAGCAGTTCACCCGACAGGACGGAGACCCAGTACTTC CASSSPDRTETQYF - TRBJ2-5 TRBV28 -
TGTGCCAGCAGCGTAGAGGCGGGGGGGCGCACAGATACGCAGTATTTT CASSVEAGGRTDTQYF TRBD2 TRBJ2-3 TRBV9 once
TGTGCCAGTAGTCTATCCGGGACACTGAACACTGAAGCTTTCTTT CASSLSGTLNTEAFF - TRBJ1-1 TRBV19 -
TGTGCCAGCAGCTTGAGCGGGGGGGTGGCAGATACGCAGTATTTT CASSLSGGVADTQYF TRBD2 TRBJ2-3 TRBV7-2 -
TGTGCCAGCAGCTTGGAGCCAGGGGGCGCAGGAGTTGAAAAACTGTTTTTT CASSLEPGGAGVEKLFF TRBD1 TRBJ1-4 TRBV5-4 -
TGTGCCAGCAGCCCCCCCCCTGGGACAGGGGAAATTCTGGCTCCTTTCATCTTC CASSPPPGTGEILAPFIF TRBD1 TRBJ1-2 TRBV27 -
TGTGCCAGCAGCCAACAGGGTAATTCACCCCTCCACTTT CASSQQGNSPLHF - TRBJ1-6 TRBV6-2/TRBV6-3 -
TGTGCCAGCAGCTCCGACAGAACCAATCAGCCCCAGCATTTT CASSSDRTNQPQHF - TRBJ1-5 TRBV5-6 -
TGTGCCAGCAGCTTAAATCTAGCGGGGGTCGACGAGCAGTACTTC CASSLNLAGVDEQYF TRBD2 TRBJ2-7 TRBV13 -
TGTGCCAGCAGCTTTCTCAATGAGCAGTTCTTC CASSFLNEQFF - TRBJ2-1 TRBV7-2 -
TGTGCCAGCAGCGGTAGGGACAGGGAAGAGACCCAGTACTTC CASSGRDREETQYF TRBD1 TRBJ2-5 TRBV11-2 -
TGTGCCAGCAGCGCCGAGGGCACCGGGGAGCTGTTTTTT CASSAEGTGELFF - TRBJ2-2 TRBV9 -
TGTGCCAGTAGTATTGGTAGCGTGGAGACCCAGTACTTC CASSIGSVETQYF - TRBJ2-5 TRBV19 -
TGTGCCAGCAGGCAATCGGGACTAGAAACCCACGAGCAGTACTTC CASRQSGLETHEQYF TRBD2 TRBJ2-7 TRBV3-1/TRBV3-2 -
TGTGCCAGCAGCGTAAATCAGGGGTTTAATGAAAAACTGTTTTTT CASSVNQGFNEKLFF - TRBJ1-4 TRBV9 -
TGCGCCAGCAGCTGGATAGACAGAAACTCCTACAATGAGCAGTTCTTC CASSWIDRNSYNEQFF - TRBJ2-1 TRBV5-1 -
TGTGCCAGCAGTTGGCCGGGACAGGCCCAAGAGACCCAGTACTTC CASSWPGQAQETQYF TRBD1 TRBJ2-5 TRBV5-4 -
TGTGCCACCAGTGAGCCGGGACAGACAGATACGCAGTATTTT CATSEPGQTDTQYF TRBD1 TRBJ2-3 TRBV24-1 -
TGTGCTAGTGGGAAAGGCCCTAGCAACTATGGCTACACCTTC CASGKGPSNYGYTF - TRBJ1-2 TRBV12-5 few
TGTGCCAGCAGCTTGCCAGACACCGGGGAGCTGTTTTTT CASSLPDTGELFF - TRBJ2-2 TRBV7-9 -
TGTGCCAGCAGTGACTTTAACACCGGGGAGCTGTTTTTT CASSDFNTGELFF - TRBJ2-2 TRBV12-3/TRBV12-4 -
TGTGCCAGCAGTAGACAGGGGGGATCACCCCTCCACTTT CASSRQGGSPLHF TRBD1 TRBJ1-6 TRBV7-9 -
TGCAGCTCCTCTGCCAGCGGGGGGGCAGATACGCAGTATTTT CSSSASGGADTQYF TRBD2 TRBJ2-3 TRBV29-1 -
TGTGCCAGCAGTTACCAAGGGGATAATCTTAATTCACCCCTCCACTTT CASSYQGDNLNSPLHF - TRBJ1-6 TRBV6-5 -
TGTGCCAGCAGCGTGGGGACAGCCATTCGGTCTGGAAACACCATATATTTT CASSVGTAIRSGNTIYF TRBD1 TRBJ1-3 TRBV9 -
TGTGCCAGCAGTTACGCCTACAGGGGGCCCACTGAAGCTTTCTTT CASSYAYRGPTEAFF TRBD1 TRBJ1-1 TRBV6-2/TRBV6-3 -
TGTGCCAGCAGCCCCGGCCATGACAGGGGCGAGCAGTACTTC CASSPGHDRGEQYF TRBD1 TRBJ2-7 TRBV7-8 -
TGTGCCAGCAGCTTAGGGCTGACAGATACGCAGTATTTT CASSLGLTDTQYF - TRBJ2-3 TRBV7-2 -
TGTGCCAGTAGTATAGAGCTTAGGGACTCCAATCAGCCCCAGCATTTT CASSIELRDSNQPQHF - TRBJ1-5 TRBV19 -
TGTGCCAGCAGCGACGGGACTAGCGTTTGGGAGACCCAGTACTTC CASSDGTSVWETQYF TRBD2 TRBJ2-5 TRBV3-1/TRBV3-2 once
TGTGCCAGCAGTGAAAATCTACCCCTATCTGCTTTCTTT CASSENLPLSAFF - TRBJ1-1 TRBV6-1 -
TGTGCCAGCAGCTTACCCGACAGGGGTAACTCACCCCTCCACTTT CASSLPDRGNSPLHF TRBD1 TRBJ1-6 TRBV5-4 -
TGTGCCAGCAGTTTAAGCGGGGGCTCCTACGAGCAGTACTTC CASSLSGGSYEQYF TRBD2 TRBJ2-7 TRBV27 -
TGCGCCAGCGGGCCTATCGTCTCTGGAAACACCATATATTTT CASGPIVSGNTIYF - TRBJ1-3 TRBV23-1 once
TGTGCCGGTACGACAGGGGGGCAATATGGCTACACCTTC CAGTTGGQYGYTF TRBD1 TRBJ1-2 TRBV6-5 -
TGTGCCAGCAGCTTGGCAGGGGCCAATCAGCCCCAGCATTTT CASSLAGANQPQHF - TRBJ1-5 TRBV5-4 once
TGTGCCACCAGTGAGGGCAGGGGGCTCGGAAAACTGTTTTTT CATSEGRGLGKLFF TRBD1 TRBJ1-4 TRBV24-1 -
TGCGCCAGCCTCCTGGGACAGGGCGAGACCCAGTACTTC CASLLGQGETQYF TRBD1 TRBJ2-5 TRBV10-2 -
TGCGCCAGCAGCTTGGAGGGGGGGCAGTCTCAGCCCCAGCATTTT CASSLEGGQSQPQHF - TRBJ1-5 TRBV5-1 -
TGTGCCACGACACTAGCGGGGGGGGACGAGCAGTACTTC CATTLAGGDEQYF TRBD2 TRBJ2-7 TRBV10-3 -
TGTGCCTGGAACGGCGGGGGGGCCCACGAGCAGTACTTC CAWNGGGAHEQYF TRBD2 TRBJ2-7 TRBV30 -
TGCGCCAGCAGCCAAGAATGGTCAGCGGGCTATTCCTACGAGCAGTACTTC CASSQEWSAGYSYEQYF - TRBJ2-7 TRBV4-1 -